The clone carrying this T cell receptor beta chain was counted a few times. This record comes from a study of blood T cell repertoires in COVID-19. Original data processing: Scientists estimated how many nucleated cells there were by amplifying reference gene primers. Generated by immunoSEQ multiplex PCR, the TCRdb table keeps only in-frame clones and is missing some. The DNA gave D and trimming, while V, J and clone size come from that table. This table has about 300,000 clones, roughly 85% appearing once. With 4 bases removed from V and 4 bases from J, the gap between germline ends came to 7 bases. This CDR3 has 13 residues. Germline-derived CDR1 and CDR2 are WSHSY and SAAADI.

The sequence was obtained from a woman in her forties or fifties who had recovered from COVID-19. This sequence joins TRBV10-2 and TRBJ2-2; D is ambiguous. Material for sequencing was PBMCs or T cells enriched from blood (not recorded which). This CDR3 reads CASSGQLTGELFF. Here the CDR3 DNA reads TGCGCCAGCAGTGGACAACTCACCGGGGAGCTGTTTTTT.